This T cell receptor (beta chain) was recovered during a study of cytomegalovirus exposure and HLA in healthy donors. Study-level points and caveats: TCR beta V- and J-gene trimming was later associated with a missense DCLRE1C variant. Later work associated fewer than 20,000 TCR beta sequences with HLA alleles at 0.05 false discovery rate.

On this clone itself: As yet, its antigen is unknown.

The CDR3 consists of 13 residues. V trimming: 6 bases; J trimming: 7 bases; junction bases outside the gene matches: 8. Germline CDR1 is ENHRY and CDR2 is SYGVKD. The PCR was carried out with 60 Vbeta primers and 13 Jbeta primers. Per the study methods: As a later analysis found, there were approximately 80 million unique TCR beta chains, of which 8.5 million to 13 million were shared. Here immunoSEQ multiplex PCR was the method, and the copy in TCRdb shows in-frame clones only, minus some. The DNA gave D and trimming, while V, J and clone size come from that table. The repertoire holds 100,000 to 150,000 clones, with approximately 72% as singletons.

The origin of this receptor is a human donor in good health. V is TRBV10-3 and J is TRBJ1-2, with 7 bases lining up with TRBD1. Sequencing was carried out using PBMCs. The CDR3 here is CAISPRTGAGYTF. The DNA of the CDR3 is TGTGCCATCAGCCCAAGAACAGGGGCTGGCTACACCTTC.